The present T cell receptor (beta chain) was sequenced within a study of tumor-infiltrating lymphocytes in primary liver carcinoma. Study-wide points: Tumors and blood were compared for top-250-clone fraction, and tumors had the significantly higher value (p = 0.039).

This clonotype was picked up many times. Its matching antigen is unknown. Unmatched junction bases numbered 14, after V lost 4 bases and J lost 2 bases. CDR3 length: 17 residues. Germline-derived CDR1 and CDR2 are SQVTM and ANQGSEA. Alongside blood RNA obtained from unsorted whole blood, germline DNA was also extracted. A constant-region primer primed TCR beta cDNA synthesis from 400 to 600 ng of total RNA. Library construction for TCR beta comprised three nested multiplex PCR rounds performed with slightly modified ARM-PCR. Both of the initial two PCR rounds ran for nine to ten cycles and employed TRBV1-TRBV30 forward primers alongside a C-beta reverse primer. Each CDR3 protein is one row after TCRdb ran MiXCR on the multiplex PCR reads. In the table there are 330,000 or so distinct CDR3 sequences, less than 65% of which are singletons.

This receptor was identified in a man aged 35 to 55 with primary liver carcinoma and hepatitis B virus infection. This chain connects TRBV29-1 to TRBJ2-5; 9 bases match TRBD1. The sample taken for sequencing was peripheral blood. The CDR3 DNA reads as TGCAGCGTTGTTTTTAAACGAGGACAGGGGCCACAAGAGACCCAGTACTTC. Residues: CSVVFKRGQGPQETQYF.